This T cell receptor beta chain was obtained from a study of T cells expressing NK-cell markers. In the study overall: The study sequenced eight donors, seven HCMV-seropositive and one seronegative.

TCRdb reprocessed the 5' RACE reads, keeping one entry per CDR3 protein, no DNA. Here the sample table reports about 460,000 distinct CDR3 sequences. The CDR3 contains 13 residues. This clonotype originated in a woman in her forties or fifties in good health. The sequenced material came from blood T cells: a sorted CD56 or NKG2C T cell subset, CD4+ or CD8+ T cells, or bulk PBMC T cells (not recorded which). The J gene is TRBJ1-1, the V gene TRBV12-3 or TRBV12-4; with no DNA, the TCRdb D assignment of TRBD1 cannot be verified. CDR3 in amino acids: CASRTGQGTEAFF.